This is a list of T cell receptor beta chains from one sample in a study of cytotoxic CD8 clonotypes in ibrutinib-treated CLL. Measured with immunoSEQ multiplex PCR; TCRdb has only the in-frame clones, and not every one. This sample has tens of thousands of clones; around 69% occur once, and the top ten carry approximately 50%. This sample comprised PBMCs, obtained at disease progression, from a patient treated with ibrutinib. The receptors stem from a human donor with chronic lymphocytic leukemia. The CDR3 runs from the conserved cysteine through the conserved F or W. A D gene is named only where the DNA matches it firmly. Clone size appears in some rows only: once, few, many, or a class for an expanded clone.

J gene: TRBJ2-1
clone size: .
V gene: TRBV7-3
D gene: TRBD1
CDR3 protein: CASSNRDRGNEQFF
CDR3 DNA: TGTGCCAGCAGCAACCGGGACAGGGGGAATGAGCAGTTCTTC

J gene: TRBJ2-2
clone size: few
V gene: TRBV7-9
D gene: .
CDR3 protein: CASSLGPGLTGELFF
CDR3 DNA: TGTGCCAGCAGCTTAGGGCCAGGGCTCACCGGGGAGCTGTTTTTT

J gene: TRBJ1-2
clone size: .
V gene: TRBV4-1
D gene: .
CDR3 protein: CASSQGGADYGYTF
CDR3 DNA: TGCGCCAGCAGCCAAGGGGGGGCCGACTATGGCTACACCTTC

J gene: TRBJ2-3
clone size: few
V gene: TRBV9
D gene: .
CDR3 protein: CASSPSDRETQYF
CDR3 DNA: TGTGCCAGCAGCCCTTCGGACCGGGAGACGCAGTATTTT

J gene: TRBJ2-7
clone size: .
V gene: TRBV4-1
D gene: .
CDR3 protein: CASSHPGASYDEQYF
CDR3 DNA: TGCGCCAGCAGCCATCCAGGGGCTTCGTATGACGAGCAGTACTTC

J gene: TRBJ2-3
clone size: .
V gene: TRBV29-1
D gene: TRBD1
CDR3 protein: CSVGDRFTDTQYF
CDR3 DNA: TGCAGCGTTGGGGACAGATTCACAGATACGCAGTATTTT

J gene: TRBJ1-6
clone size: few
V gene: TRBV30
D gene: .
CDR3 protein: CAWTSKRSPLHF
CDR3 DNA: TGTGCCTGGACCTCAAAGCGTTCACCCCTCCACTTT

J gene: TRBJ1-4
clone size: .
V gene: TRBV4-1
D gene: .
CDR3 protein: CASSQDGHNEKLFF
CDR3 DNA: TGCGCCAGCAGCCAAGATGGCCATAATGAAAAACTGTTTTTT

J gene: TRBJ2-5
clone size: once
V gene: TRBV7-6
D gene: TRBD2
CDR3 protein: CASSAGTSGGSEYF
CDR3 DNA: TGTGCCAGCAGCGCTGGGACTAGCGGGGGGTCCGAGTACTTC

J gene: TRBJ2-3
clone size: once
V gene: TRBV7-3
D gene: .
CDR3 protein: CASSTDLTDTQYF
CDR3 DNA: TGTGCCAGCAGCACAGATCTCACAGATACGCAGTATTTT

J gene: TRBJ2-7
clone size: .
V gene: TRBV5-6
D gene: .
CDR3 protein: CASSLGQWQYF
CDR3 DNA: TGTGCCAGCAGCTTGGGGCAATGGCAGTACTTC

J gene: TRBJ1-5
clone size: .
V gene: TRBV2
D gene: .
CDR3 protein: CASSEAEGIGQPQHF
CDR3 DNA: TGTGCCAGCAGTGAAGCGGAAGGAATTGGTCAGCCCCAGCATTTT

J gene: TRBJ1-1
clone size: .
V gene: TRBV19
D gene: TRBD1
CDR3 protein: CASCRDSLNTEAFF
CDR3 DNA: TGTGCCAGTTGCCGGGACAGTTTGAACACTGAAGCTTTCTTT

J gene: TRBJ1-3
clone size: .
V gene: TRBV11-2
D gene: .
CDR3 protein: CASSLGHGGGNTIYF
CDR3 DNA: TGTGCCAGCAGCTTGGGACACGGCGGTGGAAACACCATATATTTT

J gene: TRBJ2-3
clone size: many
V gene: TRBV4-2
D gene: TRBD2
CDR3 protein: CASSQDSGGGAGGGDTQYF
CDR3 DNA: TGTGCCAGCAGCCAAGATAGTGGCGGGGGGGCCGGGGGAGGAGATACGCAGTATTTT

J gene: TRBJ1-1
clone size: few
V gene: TRBV11-2
D gene: .
CDR3 protein: CASSLDRAHEAFF
CDR3 DNA: TGTGCCAGCAGCTTAGACAGGGCACATGAAGCTTTCTTT

J gene: TRBJ2-1
clone size: .
V gene: TRBV25-1
D gene: .
CDR3 protein: CASGGRLNEQFF
CDR3 DNA: TGTGCCTCGGGGGGCAGGTTGAATGAGCAGTTCTTC

J gene: TRBJ2-1
clone size: .
V gene: TRBV7-3
D gene: .
CDR3 protein: CASSPWGRGKDNEQFF
CDR3 DNA: TGTGCCAGCAGCCCCTGGGGGCGGGGGAAGGACAATGAGCAGTTCTTC

J gene: TRBJ1-2
clone size: .
V gene: TRBV6-1
D gene: .
CDR3 protein: CASSERGDGTNYGYTF
CDR3 DNA: TGTGCCAGCAGTGAAAGAGGAGACGGGACTAACTATGGCTACACCTTC

J gene: TRBJ2-7
clone size: .
V gene: TRBV18
D gene: .
CDR3 protein: CASSPQTVSYSYEQYF
CDR3 DNA: TGTGCCAGCTCACCACAGACAGTATCTTATTCCTACGAGCAGTACTTC

J gene: TRBJ1-2
clone size: .
V gene: TRBV6-1
D gene: .
CDR3 protein: CASSERAGANYGYTF
CDR3 DNA: TGTGCCAGCAGTGAAAGGGCAGGGGCTAACTATGGCTACACCTTC

J gene: TRBJ2-6
clone size: .
V gene: TRBV5-4
D gene: TRBD1
CDR3 protein: CASSLGQGAGANVLTF
CDR3 DNA: TGTGCCAGCAGCTTAGGACAGGGAGCGGGGGCCAACGTCCTGACTTTC

J gene: TRBJ2-5
clone size: .
V gene: TRBV30
D gene: TRBD2
CDR3 protein: CAWKGLAGGETQYF
CDR3 DNA: TGTGCCTGGAAGGGACTAGCGGGGGGGGAGACCCAGTACTTC

J gene: TRBJ2-7
clone size: once
V gene: TRBV2
D gene: .
CDR3 protein: CASSDFYEQYF
CDR3 DNA: TGTGCCAGCAGTGATTTTTACGAGCAGTACTTC

J gene: TRBJ2-5
clone size: .
V gene: TRBV7-9
D gene: TRBD2
CDR3 protein: CASSLWEGRETQYF
CDR3 DNA: TGTGCCAGCAGCTTATGGGAGGGGAGAGAGACCCAGTACTTC

J gene: TRBJ2-7
clone size: .
V gene: TRBV4-2
D gene: TRBD1
CDR3 protein: CASSQDRGRDRAHEQYF
CDR3 DNA: TGTGCCAGCAGCCAAGATAGAGGAAGAGACAGGGCCCACGAGCAGTACTTC

J gene: TRBJ2-7
clone size: once
V gene: TRBV7-8
D gene: .
CDR3 protein: CASSLAKGLIYEQYF
CDR3 DNA: TGTGCCAGCAGCTTAGCGAAGGGACTGATCTACGAGCAGTACTTC

J gene: TRBJ2-7
clone size: few
V gene: TRBV11-2
D gene: .
CDR3 protein: CASSSPGAHLYEQYF
CDR3 DNA: TGTGCCAGCAGCTCCCCGGGGGCTCACCTCTACGAGCAGTACTTC

J gene: TRBJ2-7
clone size: .
V gene: TRBV5-6
D gene: TRBD1
CDR3 protein: CASSKGQGVFIYEQYF
CDR3 DNA: TGTGCCAGCAGCAAGGGACAGGGGGTCTTCATCTACGAGCAGTACTTC

J gene: TRBJ1-5
clone size: .
V gene: TRBV9
D gene: TRBD1
CDR3 protein: CASSAGGAGNQPQHF
CDR3 DNA: TGTGCCAGCAGCGCAGGGGGCGCGGGCAATCAGCCCCAGCATTTT

J gene: TRBJ2-7
clone size: .
V gene: TRBV20-1
D gene: .
CDR3 protein: CSARHTYEQYF
CDR3 DNA: TGCAGTGCGAGGCATACCTACGAGCAGTACTTC

J gene: TRBJ2-2
clone size: few
V gene: TRBV9
D gene: .
CDR3 protein: CASSVDAGNTGELFF
CDR3 DNA: TGTGCCAGCAGCGTAGATGCGGGGAACACCGGGGAGCTGTTTTTT

J gene: TRBJ2-2
clone size: few
V gene: TRBV7-9
D gene: .
CDR3 protein: CASSRPGGELFF
CDR3 DNA: TGTGCCAGCAGCCGGCCAGGCGGGGAGCTGTTTTTT

J gene: TRBJ1-2
clone size: .
V gene: TRBV6-5
D gene: TRBD1
CDR3 protein: CASSRGTGVGYTF
CDR3 DNA: TGTGCCAGCAGCCGGGGGACAGGGGTCGGCTACACCTTC

J gene: TRBJ2-5
clone size: many
V gene: TRBV4-1
D gene: .
CDR3 protein: CASSQGGPQETQYF
CDR3 DNA: TGCGCCAGCAGCCAAGGGGGACCGCAAGAGACCCAGTACTTC

J gene: TRBJ2-6
clone size: .
V gene: TRBV7-6
D gene: .
CDR3 protein: CASSLGGLAGANVLTF
CDR3 DNA: TGTGCCAGCAGCTTAGGAGGGCTCGCTGGGGCCAACGTCCTGACTTTC

J gene: TRBJ2-5
clone size: .
V gene: TRBV9
D gene: .
CDR3 protein: CASSVVTSPETQYF
CDR3 DNA: TGTGCCAGCAGCGTAGTAACCAGCCCAGAGACCCAGTACTTC

J gene: TRBJ2-7
clone size: once
V gene: TRBV27
D gene: .
CDR3 protein: CASSLRHASYEQYF
CDR3 DNA: TGTGCCAGCAGTTTACGGCACGCTTCCTACGAGCAGTACTTC

J gene: TRBJ2-7
clone size: .
V gene: TRBV7-8
D gene: .
CDR3 protein: CASSPLTGSNEQYF
CDR3 DNA: TGTGCCAGCAGCCCCTTGACAGGCAGTAACGAGCAGTACTTC

J gene: TRBJ2-6
clone size: few
V gene: TRBV9
D gene: .
CDR3 protein: CASSPWGGSGANVLTF
CDR3 DNA: TGTGCCAGCAGCCCCTGGGGCGGCTCTGGGGCCAACGTCCTGACTTTC

J gene: TRBJ1-2
clone size: .
V gene: TRBV6-5
D gene: .
CDR3 protein: CATGLGEAYGYTF
CDR3 DNA: TGTGCAACCGGCTTGGGGGAGGCCTATGGCTACACCTTC